The clone carrying this T cell receptor (beta chain) occurred a few times. Its antigen is undetermined. This sample is part of a study of CD8+CD57+ T cells in acquired aplastic anemia. CDR1 is SGHRS, CDR2 YFSETQ, per germline. The V gene lost 5 bases and the J gene lost 7 bases, with 13 bases spanning the gap. The CDR3 is 14 amino acids. For CDR3 and TCR beta VDJ profiling, genomic DNA was the template used. TCRdb redid the calling of the reads with MiXCR, one entry per CDR3 protein. This table has 150,000 to 200,000 distinct CDR3 sequences, 40% to 50% appearing once. Before being chosen for sequencing, patients had shown CD8+CD57+ cell expansion by flow cytometry. The patients, all of them, had severe acquired aplastic anemia. Study-wide results and caveats: The same twenty-nine CD8+ CDR3 sequences occurred in patients and in controls.

The clonotype was recovered from a human donor with aplastic anemia. The material sequenced was sorted CD4+, CD8+, or CD8+CD57+ T cells (not recorded which) from PBMCs. J is TRBJ1-6 and V is TRBV5-1; no reliable D call. Here the CDR3 DNA reads TGCGCCAGCAGTCCCGACGTCGGGAATTCACCCCTCCACTTT. Translated: CASSPDVGNSPLHF.